This T cell receptor (beta chain) emerged from a study of shared clonotypes between healthy human individuals. Study overall: CD4 naive and CD4 memory each took three plates per donor, while CD8 naive took two and CD8 memory one. Study-wide points: The rarefaction results pointed to incomplete sorted-subset sequencing despite large depth.

Remarks on this clone: The antigen is not known.

Positive CCR7 selection of CD45RO-negative cells yielded the naive CD8 cells, and terminally differentiated effector memory CD45RA+ cells were excluded. Caucasian adults living in Nashville, Tennessee, provided all samples. Assay runs were performed at deep level. This table comes from immunoSEQ multiplex PCR, and its TCRdb copy is limited to in-frame clones, with some not included. The sample gives 550,000 to 750,000 clones, 95% to 96% of which show up once; 0.09% to 0.13% is in the top ten. The receptor was isolated from a woman aged 25 to 39 in good health. The sequencing input was naive CD8+ T cells sorted from blood.

The CDR3 here is CASSFPRDRGFEAQYF. The CDR3 DNA sequence: TGTGCCAGCAGCTTTCCCCGGGACAGGGGCTTCGAGGCCCAGTACTTC. The V call is TRBV7-9, the J call TRBJ2-5, with 10 bases lining up with TRBD1. After removal of 3 bases from V and 9 bases from J, the junction contained 13 bases not matched to a gene. Germline CDR1 SEHNR, CDR2 FQNEAQ (reference sequence). The CDR3 spans 16 residues. Together with reference TRBV7-9 and TRBJ2-5, the CDR3 gives the full variable domain: DTGVSQNPRHKITKRGQNVTFRCDPISEHNRLYWYRQTLGQGPEFLTYFQNEAQLEKSRLLSDRFSAERPKGSFSTLEIQRTEQGDSAMYLCASSFPRDRGFEAQYFGPGTRLLVL.